This T cell receptor (beta chain) was recovered during a study of T cells in Graves' hyperthyroidism and ophthalmopathy. Overall study context: Peripheral blood was taken when the disease was first diagnosed, before any treatment began.

This clonotype came up many times. Its antigen is unidentified. General observations from the study: Separating ophthalmopathy from stable hyperthyroidism was achieved by a 13 V-J model. In blood, most of the thyroid clonotypes expanded above 0.001 were also present.

CDR1 GTSNPN and CDR2 SVGIG come from the germline V gene (reference sequence). The CDR3 length is 12 residues. V lost 4 bases and J 4 bases, leaving 8 bases between the germline ends. RNA transcripts were the template for amplifying TCR beta CDR3 regions. The study used the HTBI primer set for a first-round RT-PCR of the TCR CDR3. TCRdb reprocessed the multiplex PCR reads via MiXCR and lists one record per CDR3 protein. The sample contains hundreds of thousands of distinct CDR3 sequences, about 17% of which appear only once. The V gene is TRBV30, the J gene TRBJ1-3; D is undetermined. The sequence was obtained from a woman in her twenties or thirties with Graves' hyperthyroidism. Input material: blood. DNA for the CDR3: TGTGCCTGGAAGAAGGCCGGAAACACCATATATTTT. It codes for CAWKKAGNTIYF.